A selection of T cell receptor beta chains follows, all from one sample in a study of T cells in Graves' hyperthyroidism and ophthalmopathy. From the multiplex PCR reads, TCRdb called clonotypes with MiXCR, one entry per CDR3 protein. Here the sample spans hundreds of thousands of distinct CDR3 sequences, 45% being singletons. Material: peripheral blood or thyroid tissue (not recorded which). These TCRs come from an adult man with Graves' disease, either hyperthyroidism or ophthalmopathy (not recorded which). Each CDR3 is given with its conserved first and last residue. The D gene is left open where the match is weak. For some rows the clone size is stated as once, few or many, or as a class when expanded; others skip it.

D gene,clone size,V gene,CDR3 length,J gene,CDR3 protein,CDR3 DNA
TRBD1,many,TRBV9,16,TRBJ1-6,CASSPNPGQYNSPLHF,TGTGCCAGCAGCCCGAATCCGGGACAGTATAATTCACCCCTCCACTTT
-,-,TRBV20-1,15,TRBJ2-5,CSGARDFRGEETQYF,TGCAGTGGGGCTAGAGATTTCAGGGGGGAAGAGACCCAGTACTTC
-,-,TRBV29-1,14,TRBJ1-6,CSVGATGPSSPLHF,TGCAGCGTTGGGGCAACAGGGCCTAGTTCACCCCTCCACTTT
-,many,TRBV2,15,TRBJ1-5,CASSELAGRSQPQHF,TGTGCCAGCAGTGAGTTGGCAGGGCGTAGTCAGCCCCAGCATTTT
TRBD2,-,TRBV2,21,TRBJ2-2,CASSLGPPGLAGPANTGELFF,TGTGCCAGCAGCTTAGGTCCTCCGGGACTAGCGGGGCCCGCGAACACCGGGGAGCTGTTTTTT
-,-,TRBV25-1,14,TRBJ1-1,CARDYRVRNTEAFF,TGTGCTAGAGATTACAGGGTAAGGAACACTGAAGCTTTCTTT
TRBD1,once,TRBV2,14,TRBJ1-6,CASRGAQGAPPLHF,TGTGCCAGCAGGGGAGCACAGGGGGCGCCCCCCCTCCACTTT
TRBD2,-,TRBV20-1,14,TRBJ2-3,CSALLAGVTDTQYF,TGCAGTGCCCTTTTAGCGGGAGTCACAGATACGCAGTATTTT
-,-,TRBV15,13,TRBJ2-5,CATSSHRGETQYF,TGTGCCACCAGCAGCCATCGGGGGGAGACCCAGTACTTC
-,many,TRBV20-1,11,TRBJ2-7,CSARSSYEQYF,TGCAGTGCTAGATCGTCCTACGAGCAGTACTTC
-,-,TRBV24-1,16,TRBJ1-5,CATSTPGPFPDQPQHF,TGTGCCACCAGTACCCCGGGACCTTTTCCGGATCAGCCCCAGCATTTT
-,many,TRBV25-1,19,TRBJ1-2,CASSEYMKEAGGNAYGYTF,TGTGCCAGCAGTGAATATATGAAGGAGGCGGGGGGCAACGCCTATGGCTACACCTTC
-,many,TRBV6-5,14,TRBJ1-2,CASSFFTGGGGYTF,TGTGCCAGCAGTTTTTTTACGGGGGGAGGCGGCTACACCTTC
-,few,TRBV11-2,16,TRBJ1-1,CASSPLPLQGNTEAFF,TGTGCCAGCAGCCCCCTACCCCTACAGGGGAACACTGAAGCTTTCTTT
TRBD1,few,TRBV20-1,13,TRBJ1-1,CSAWDRQDTEAFF,TGCAGTGCTTGGGACAGACAGGACACTGAAGCTTTCTTT
-,few,TRBV7-2,15,TRBJ2-7,CASSLLALGVYEQYF,TGTGCCAGCAGCTTACTAGCACTGGGGGTCTACGAGCAGTACTTC
-,-,TRBV7-9,15,TRBJ2-7,CASSQDDQPYYEQYF,TGTGCCAGCAGCCAAGACGATCAACCATACTACGAGCAGTACTTC
TRBD1,many,TRBV29-1,10,TRBJ1-1,CSVDRTEAFF,TGCAGCGTGGACAGGACTGAAGCTTTCTTT
-,-,TRBV5-8,12,TRBJ1-2,CASSLGYDGYTF,TGTGCCAGCAGCTTGGGGTATGATGGCTACACCTTC
TRBD1,few,TRBV2,15,TRBJ2-5,CASSSDRGLQETQYF,TGTGCCAGCAGTTCGGACAGGGGGCTACAAGAGACCCAGTACTTC
TRBD1,once,TRBV15,16,TRBJ2-5,CATSRDRAGTGETQYF,TGTGCCACCAGCAGAGATCGCGCCGGGACAGGGGAGACCCAGTACTTC
-,-,TRBV20-1,14,TRBJ1-3,CSARQELAGNTIYF,TGCAGTGCTAGACAGGAGTTGGCTGGAAACACCATATATTTT
TRBD2,-,TRBV7-6,18,TRBJ2-5,CASSRAGTSGRRQETQYF,TGTGCCAGCAGCAGAGCAGGGACTAGCGGGAGGAGGCAAGAGACCCAGTACTTC
-,-,TRBV7-9,14,TRBJ1-4,CASSSPDRGEKLFF,TGTGCCAGCAGCTCACCAGACAGAGGCGAAAAACTGTTTTTT